The clone carrying this TCR beta chain was found a few times. Antigen unknown. This specimen belongs to a study of beta chain features in type 1 diabetes. The overall study: Taken together, all samples contributed around 100,000,000 examined sorted cells.

Study-level findings and limits: Patients with Type 1 diabetes showed moderately but significantly shorter TCRB CDR3s in all four CD4+ subsets. Over-representation of high TCR-expressing cells was a possible consequence of cDNA sequencing.

Isolated RNA was reverse transcribed in full, so expressed TCRB transcripts were sequenced. TCRdb keeps only in-frame clones here, not all; method: immunoSEQ multiplex PCR. The sample contains a few hundred thousand clones, approximately 16% of which appear only once. CD45RO/CCR7/CD25/CD127/CD95/CD27 separated CD4+ naive, central memory, regulatory and stem cell-like memory cells by sorting. Sequencing was done on a sample of naive CD4+ T cells from blood. The TCR comes from a man aged 25 to 40 with type 1 diabetes.

The CDR3 region is CASSPRAGGSLGKTQYF. The CDR3 nucleotides read TGTGCCAGCAGCCCCCGTGCAGGTGGGAGCCTCGGGAAGACCCAGTACTTC. V and J are TRBV11-2 and TRBJ2-5; D is perhaps TRBD2 (5 bases). Looked up from germline, CDR1 is SGHAT and CDR2 is FQNNGV. V shed 5 bases and J shed 6 bases, with 25 bases lying between them. CDR3 length: 17 residues.